This record concerns one T cell receptor (beta chain) sequence. The entry originates in a study of blood T cell repertoires in COVID-19. About the research overall: From T cells, B-cell-depleted T cells, or PBMCs came the material, which was cDNA or gDNA.

Germline values: CDR1 KGHDR, CDR2 SFDVKD. The CDR3 is made up of 15 amino acids. Trimming took 3 bases from V and 5 from J; bases not matched to a gene: 4. Using immunoSEQ multiplex PCR, the repertoire was profiled, and TCRdb retains in-frame clones only, with some absent. The sample lists some 90,000 clones; over 85% were seen once. This receptor was identified in a man aged 45 to 65 with acute or convalescent COVID-19. This sequence joins TRBV24-1 and TRBJ2-1; 9 positions agree with TRBD1. The source material was peripheral blood. The CDR3 here is CATSDVGQGHNEQFF. CDR3 in DNA: TGTGCCACCAGTGATGTTGGACAGGGGCACAATGAGCAGTTCTTC.